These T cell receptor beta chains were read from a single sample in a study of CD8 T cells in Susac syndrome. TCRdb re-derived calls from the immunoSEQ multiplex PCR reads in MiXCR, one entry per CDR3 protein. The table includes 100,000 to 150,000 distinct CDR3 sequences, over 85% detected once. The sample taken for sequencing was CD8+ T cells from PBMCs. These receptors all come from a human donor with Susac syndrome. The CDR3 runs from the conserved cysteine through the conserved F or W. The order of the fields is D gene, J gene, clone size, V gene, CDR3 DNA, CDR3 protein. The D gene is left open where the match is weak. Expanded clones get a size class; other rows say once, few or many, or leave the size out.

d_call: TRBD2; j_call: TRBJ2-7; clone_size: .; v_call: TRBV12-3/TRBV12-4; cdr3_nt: TGTGCCAGCCCCTGGGAGGAGGCGGGGGGTCTCTACGAGCAGTACTTC; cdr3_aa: CASPWEEAGGLYEQYF
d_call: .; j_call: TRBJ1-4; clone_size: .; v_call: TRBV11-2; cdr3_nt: TGTGCCAGCAGCTCCGAGGCCGGGGGCAGTGAAAAACTGTTTTTT; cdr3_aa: CASSSEAGGSEKLFF
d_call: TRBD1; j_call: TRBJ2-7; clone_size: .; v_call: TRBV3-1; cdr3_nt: TGTGCCAGCAGCCAAGAGGACAGGGACTACGAGCAGTACTTC; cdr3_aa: CASSQEDRDYEQYF
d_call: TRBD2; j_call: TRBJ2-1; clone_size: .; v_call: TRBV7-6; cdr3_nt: TGTGCCAGCAGCTTGGGGACTAGCGAGTTGTGGAATGAGCAGTTCTTC; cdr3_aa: CASSLGTSELWNEQFF
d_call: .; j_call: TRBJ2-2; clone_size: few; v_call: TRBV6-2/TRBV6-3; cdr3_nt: TGTGCCAGCAGTTACGGGGACACCGGGGAGCTGTTTTTT; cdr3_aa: CASSYGDTGELFF
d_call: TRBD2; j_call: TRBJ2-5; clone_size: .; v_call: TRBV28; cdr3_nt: TGTGCCAGCAGTCTAGCGGGGGGGGGTAAGAGGACCCAGTACTTC; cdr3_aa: CASSLAGGGKRTQYF
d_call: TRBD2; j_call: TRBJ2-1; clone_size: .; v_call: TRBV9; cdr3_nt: TGTGCCAGCAGCGTAGAAGAACTAGCGGGAGATCGCTACAATGAGCAGTTCTTC; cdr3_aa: CASSVEELAGDRYNEQFF
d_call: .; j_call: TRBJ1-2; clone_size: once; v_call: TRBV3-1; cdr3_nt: TGTGCCACCGAGGGAAACTATGGCTACACCTTC; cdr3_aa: CATEGNYGYTF
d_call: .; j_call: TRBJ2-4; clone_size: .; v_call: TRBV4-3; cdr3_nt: TGCGCCAGCAGCCTTTCAACGGGGGCGACCAAAAACATTCAGTACTTC; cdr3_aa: CASSLSTGATKNIQYF
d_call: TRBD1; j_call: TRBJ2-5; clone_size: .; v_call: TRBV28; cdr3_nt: TGTGCCAGCAGTCTCCAGGGGGCTGAGGAGACCCAGTACTTC; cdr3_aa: CASSLQGAEETQYF
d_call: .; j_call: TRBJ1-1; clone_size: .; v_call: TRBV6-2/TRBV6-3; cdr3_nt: TGTGCCAGTCGACCGCTGAACACTGAAGCTTTCTTT; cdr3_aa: CASRPLNTEAFF
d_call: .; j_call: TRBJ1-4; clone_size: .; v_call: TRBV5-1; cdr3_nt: TGCGCCAGCAGCTTGGTGTCGAACAGAGTTAATGAAAAACTGTTTTTT; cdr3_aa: CASSLVSNRVNEKLFF
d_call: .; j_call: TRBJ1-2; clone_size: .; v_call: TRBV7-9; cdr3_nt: TGTGCCAGCAGCCTGACGGTGGCGCGAGGCTACACCTTC; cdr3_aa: CASSLTVARGYTF
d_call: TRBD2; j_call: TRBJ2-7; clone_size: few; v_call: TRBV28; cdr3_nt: TGTGCCAGCAGTTCAAGCGGGAGTTCCTACGAGCAGTACTTC; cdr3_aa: CASSSSGSSYEQYF
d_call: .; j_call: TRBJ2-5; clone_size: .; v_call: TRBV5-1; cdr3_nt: TGCGCCAGCAGCTTGGAAAGTCATCTCCAAGAGACCCAGTACTTC; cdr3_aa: CASSLESHLQETQYF
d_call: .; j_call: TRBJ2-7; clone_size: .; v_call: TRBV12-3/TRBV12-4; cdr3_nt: TGTGCCAGCAGTCGACACTTTTACGAGCAGTACTTC; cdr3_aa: CASSRHFYEQYF
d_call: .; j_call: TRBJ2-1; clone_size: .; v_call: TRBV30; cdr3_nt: TGTGCCTGGAGTGTACTTGATGACAATGAGCAGTTCTTC; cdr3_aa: CAWSVLDDNEQFF
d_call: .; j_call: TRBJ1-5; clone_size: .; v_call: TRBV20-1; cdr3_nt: TGCAGTGCTAGACAGACGGGCAATCAGCCCCAGCATTTT; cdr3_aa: CSARQTGNQPQHF
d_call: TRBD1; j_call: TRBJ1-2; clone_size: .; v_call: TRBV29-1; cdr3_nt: TGCAGCGTTGGCGGACAGGGAACGGTCCACTATGGCTACACCTTC; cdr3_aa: CSVGGQGTVHYGYTF
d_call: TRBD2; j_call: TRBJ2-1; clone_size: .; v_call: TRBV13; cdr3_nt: TGTGCCAGCAGCTTGCGACTAGCGGGGAAGGGTGAGCAGTTCTTC; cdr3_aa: CASSLRLAGKGEQFF
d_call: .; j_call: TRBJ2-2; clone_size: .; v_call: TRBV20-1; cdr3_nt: TGCAGTGCTAGCGAGGAGGCCGGGGAGCTGTTTTTT; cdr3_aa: CSASEEAGELFF
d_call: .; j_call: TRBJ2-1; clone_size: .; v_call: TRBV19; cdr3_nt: TGTGCCAGTAGTTTCTTAGCGGCTTACAATGAGCAGTTCTTC; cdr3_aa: CASSFLAAYNEQFF
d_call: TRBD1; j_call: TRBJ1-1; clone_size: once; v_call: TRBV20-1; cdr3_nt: TGCAGTGCTAGAGAGGATTGGGGACAGGGATGGACTGAAGCTTTCTTT; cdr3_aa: CSAREDWGQGWTEAFF
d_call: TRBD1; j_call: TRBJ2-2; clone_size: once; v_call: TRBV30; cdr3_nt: TGTGCCTGGAGTGAAACAGGGGACACCGGGGAGCTGTTTTTT; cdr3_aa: CAWSETGDTGELFF
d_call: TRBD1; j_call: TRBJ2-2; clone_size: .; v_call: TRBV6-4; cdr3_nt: TGTGCCAGCGGACGGGACAGCACCGGGGAGCTGTTTTTT; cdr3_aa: CASGRDSTGELFF
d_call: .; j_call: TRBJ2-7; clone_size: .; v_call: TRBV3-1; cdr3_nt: TGTGCCAGCAGCCAAGATCCAGAGAGTAGCGCGACCTACGAGCAGTACTTC; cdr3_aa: CASSQDPESSATYEQYF
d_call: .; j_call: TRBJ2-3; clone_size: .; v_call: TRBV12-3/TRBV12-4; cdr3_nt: TGTGCCAGCAGGGCTAGTGGTACGCAGTATTTT; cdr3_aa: CASRASGTQYF
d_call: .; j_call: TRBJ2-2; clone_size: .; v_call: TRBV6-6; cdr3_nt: TGTGCCAGCAGGAAACTAGTGACCGGGGAGCTGTTTTTT; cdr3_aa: CASRKLVTGELFF
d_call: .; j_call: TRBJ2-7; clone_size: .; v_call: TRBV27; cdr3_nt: TGTGCCAGCAGCCTCTTTCCCGACTACGAGCAGTACTTC; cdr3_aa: CASSLFPDYEQYF